The rows below give T cell receptor beta chains drawn from one sample of a study of control samples from healthy donors and cancer patients. Data came from immunoSEQ multiplex PCR; TCRdb stores just in-frame clones and leaves some out. The table has approximately 100,000 clones, 70% to 90% seen once. What was sequenced was blood. These receptors were collected from a man aged 30-40 years in good health. Both conserved end residues are part of each CDR3. D genes are given only for firm matches. Only part of the rows carry a size: once, few, many, or a class if the clone is expanded.

size	V	J	D	CDR3	DNA
NA	TRBV29-1	TRBJ1-4	NA	CSARRGSTRGLFF	TGCAGCGCCCGGAGGGGCTCTACAAGGGGACTGTTTTTT
NA	TRBV27	TRBJ2-1	NA	CASSLRPGAPYNEQFF	TGTGCCAGCAGTTTACGACCGGGAGCTCCCTACAATGAGCAGTTCTTC
NA	TRBV2	TRBJ2-3	TRBD2	CASRTSGTDTQYF	TGTGCCAGCAGAACTAGCGGCACAGATACGCAGTATTTT
NA	TRBV12-3/TRBV12-4	TRBJ2-4	NA	CASLGDIQYF	TGTGCCTCCCTTGGGGACATTCAGTACTTC
NA	TRBV19	TRBJ2-7	NA	CASSIGDGRDEQYF	TGTGCCAGTAGTATAGGCGACGGCCGGGACGAGCAGTACTTC
NA	TRBV30	TRBJ2-7	NA	CAWSVQRDGEQYF	TGTGCCTGGAGTGTACAACGGGACGGCGAGCAGTACTTC
NA	TRBV7-9	TRBJ2-3	TRBD2	CASRSSGSTDTQYF	TGTGCCAGCAGGTCTAGCGGGAGCACAGATACGCAGTATTTT
NA	TRBV7-9	TRBJ2-6	NA	CAGFRGAGANVLTF	TGTGCCGGATTCAGGGGGGCGGGGGCCAACGTCCTGACTTTC
NA	TRBV3-1/TRBV3-2	TRBJ1-2	NA	CASSQGQESYGYTF	TGTGCCAGCAGCCAAGGACAGGAGAGCTATGGCTACACCTTC
NA	TRBV19	TRBJ2-2	NA	CASSTIGTGELFF	TGTGCCAGTAGCACTATCGGGACCGGGGAGCTGTTTTTT
NA	TRBV19	TRBJ2-2	NA	CATHNIATQNTGELFF	TGTGCCACTCACAACATAGCGACCCAAAACACCGGGGAGCTGTTTTTT
NA	TRBV25-1	TRBJ1-5	NA	CASSGSDQPQHF	TGTGCCAGCAGTGGATCGGATCAGCCCCAGCATTTT
NA	TRBV19	TRBJ2-7	TRBD1	CASSIEDRGLVYEQYF	TGTGCCAGTAGTATAGAGGACAGGGGCTTGGTCTACGAGCAGTACTTC
NA	TRBV24-1	TRBJ2-3	NA	CATGTDTQYF	TGTGCCACTGGCACAGATACGCAGTATTTT
NA	TRBV19	TRBJ1-5	NA	CASSIRSYSNQPQHF	TGTGCCAGTAGTATTCGCTCGTATAGCAATCAGCCCCAGCATTTT
NA	TRBV28	TRBJ1-4	NA	CASSILTGEKLFF	TGTGCCAGCTCTATTCTGACGGGGGAAAAACTGTTTTTT
NA	TRBV5-6	TRBJ1-1	NA	CASSPWTMGFRLGEAFF	TGTGCCAGCAGCCCATGGACAATGGGGTTCCGTCTCGGTGAAGCTTTCTTT
NA	TRBV6-6	TRBJ1-5	TRBD1	CASRPGQGAASAQHF	TGTGCCAGCAGGCCGGGACAGGGGGCGGCCTCCGCCCAGCATTTT
once	TRBV3-1/TRBV3-2	TRBJ2-1	TRBD2	CASSESGTSEQFF	TGTGCCAGCAGCGAATCCGGGACTAGCGAGCAGTTCTTC
NA	TRBV30	TRBJ1-5	NA	CAWSVGGPVQPQHF	TGTGCCTGGAGTGTAGGGGGGCCGGTTCAGCCCCAGCATTTT
NA	TRBV6-6	TRBJ1-2	TRBD1	CASSQLQGGEGYGYTF	TGTGCCAGCAGCCAATTACAGGGGGGGGAGGGTTATGGCTACACCTTC
NA	TRBV5-1	TRBJ2-1	NA	CASSLGGYNEQFF	TGCGCCAGCAGCTTGGGCGGATACAATGAGCAGTTCTTC
NA	TRBV6-2/TRBV6-3	TRBJ2-1	TRBD2	CASSLGSLPSGWSSYNEQFF	TGTGCCAGCAGCCTAGGGAGCCTACCTAGCGGGTGGAGCTCCTACAATGAGCAGTTCTTC